This TCR beta chain was observed in a study of monozygotic twins with inflammatory bowel disease. Regarding the study as a whole: Twin pairs that were concordant did not differ from discordant pairs in repertoire similarity, possibly from limited power.

Template switching appended UMIs that held a 6-nucleotide sample barcode. TCRdb reprocessed the 5' RACE reads and keeps a single row for each CDR3 protein, giving no DNA. The sample table includes 190,000 or so distinct CDR3 sequences. As concerns this clonotype: The antigen is undetermined.

CDR3 length: 15 amino acids. Germline assignment: CDR1 SGDLS and CDR2 YYNGEE. The J gene is TRBJ2-5, the V gene TRBV9; TCRdb's D call of TRBD1 is untestable without DNA. This TCR derives from a human donor with ulcerative colitis or Crohn's disease, or a healthy co-twin of an affected twin (not recorded which). The sequenced sample was blood. The CDR3 loop reads CASSVSDRDSTPQYF.